This T cell receptor beta chain was recorded in a study of T cells in Graves' hyperthyroidism and ophthalmopathy. Study results and limitations: Blood held most thyroid clonotypes expanded above 0.001 frequency.

The CDR3 runs 17 residues. The trim removed 1 base at V and 5 bases at J, leaving 8 bases unmatched. The germline gives CDR1 SEHNR, CDR2 FQNEAQ (reference sequence). There were TCR beta CDR3 regions amplified from RNA transcripts. RT-PCR in the first round (using the HTBI primer set) targeted the TCR CDR3. TCRdb fed the multiplex PCR reads into MiXCR, producing one record per CDR3 protein. The repertoire holds some 180,000 distinct CDR3 sequences, with about 15% as singletons. Uncontrolled infection, other autoimmune disease, pregnancy and lactation each barred patients from inclusion. This sample holds PBMCs from 9.5 to 10 ml fresh peripheral blood. This clonotype occurred many times. The antigen is not known.

The receptor comes from a woman aged 45-65 years with Graves' hyperthyroidism. The source material was blood. The V call is TRBV7-9, the J call TRBJ2-1, with 10 positions matching TRBD2. The CDR3 bases are TGTGCCAGCAGCTTAGGGGGAGCGGGAGGGCCAAACAATGAGCAGTTCTTC. Amino acids: CASSLGGAGGPNNEQFF.